The present T cell receptor beta chain was sequenced within a study of cytomegalovirus exposure and HLA in healthy donors. This CDR3 has 14 amino acids. Germline V lookup: CDR1 SGDLS, CDR2 YYNGEE. V lost 0 bases to trimming and J lost 14 bases; unmatched junction nucleotides: 11. 13 Jbeta primers and 60 Vbeta primers were used for the PCR. Only in-frame clones appear in the TCRdb table, and some are missing; sequencing was by immunoSEQ multiplex PCR. Among approximately 80,000 clones listed, just under 75% were seen once. This clone appeared once. What it binds is unknown. Study results and caveats: Rare TCR sequences predominated, though certain public TCRs were found in many donors. A later look showed TCR association rates differing by HLA locus, highest for DRB1 and lowest for HLA-C.

The sequencing input was PBMCs. The clonotype comes from a man aged 55 to 70 in good health and CMV-seronegative. The chain combines TRBV9 with TRBJ2-5, with 9 bases fitting TRBD2. CDR3 sequence reads: CASSVDGAGTSPYF. The CDR3 DNA sequence: TGTGCCAGCAGCGTAGACGGAGCGGGGACTAGCCCCTACTTC.